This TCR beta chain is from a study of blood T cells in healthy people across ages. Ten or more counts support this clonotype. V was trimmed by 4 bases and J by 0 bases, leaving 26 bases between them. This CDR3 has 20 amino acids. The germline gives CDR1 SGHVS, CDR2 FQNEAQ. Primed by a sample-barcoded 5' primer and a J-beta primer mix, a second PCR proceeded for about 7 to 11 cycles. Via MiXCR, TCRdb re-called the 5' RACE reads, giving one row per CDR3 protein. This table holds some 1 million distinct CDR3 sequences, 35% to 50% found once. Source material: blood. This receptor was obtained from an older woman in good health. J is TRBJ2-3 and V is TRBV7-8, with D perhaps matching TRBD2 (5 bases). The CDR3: CASSSASRISVLRSTDTQYF. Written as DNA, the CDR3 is TGTGCCAGCAGCTCAGCGTCCCGTATTAGCGTCCTCAGGAGCACAGATACGCAGTATTTT.